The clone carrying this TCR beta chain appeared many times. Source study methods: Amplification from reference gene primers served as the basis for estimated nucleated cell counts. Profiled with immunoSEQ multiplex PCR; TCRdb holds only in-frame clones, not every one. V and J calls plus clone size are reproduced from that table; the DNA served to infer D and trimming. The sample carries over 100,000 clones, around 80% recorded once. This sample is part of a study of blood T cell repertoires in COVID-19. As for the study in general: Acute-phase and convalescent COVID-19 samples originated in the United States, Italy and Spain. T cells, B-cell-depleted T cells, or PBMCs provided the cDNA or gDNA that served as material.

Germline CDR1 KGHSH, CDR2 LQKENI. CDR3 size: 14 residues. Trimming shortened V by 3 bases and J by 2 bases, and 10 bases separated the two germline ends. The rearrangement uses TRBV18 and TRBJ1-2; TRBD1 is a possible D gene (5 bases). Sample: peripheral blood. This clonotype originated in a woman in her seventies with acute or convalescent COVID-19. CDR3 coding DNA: TGTGCCAGCTCACCCTCGACAGAGAACTATGGCTACACCTTC. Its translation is CASSPSTENYGYTF.